The 5 T cell receptor beta chains below come from one sample, sequenced in a study of shared clonotypes between healthy human individuals. Profiled with immunoSEQ multiplex PCR; TCRdb holds only in-frame clones, not every one. This sample has approximately 1.9 million clones; around 95% occur once, and the top ten carry more than 1.5%. CD45RO negativity and positive selection for CCR7 defined naive CD8 cells, a population that excluded terminally differentiated effector memory CD45RA+ cells. Sample: naive CD8+ T cells from PBMCs. The receptors derive from a man aged 18 to 29 in good health. Some clones in this sample may be carry-over from other donors' samples.

The chain has TRBV29-1 and TRBJ2-7; no definite D call. The V end lost 3 bases, the J end lost 2 bases, and 11 bases lay between the germline ends. Germline V CDR1 and CDR2: SQVTM, ANQGSEA. The CDR3 loop spans 13 amino acids. The CDR3 is CSVEVTDTYEQYF. CDR3 DNA sequence: TGCAGCGTTGAGGTTACTGATACCTACGAGCAGTACTTC.

V usage is TRBV9 and J usage is TRBJ2-3; D not resolved. The germline V gene encodes CDR1 SGDLS and CDR2 YYNGEE. The CDR3 totals 16 residues. The V and J ends lost 0 bases and 0 bases respectively, with 11 bases between them. CDR3 nucleotide sequence: TGTGCCAGCAGCGTAGGAAAGGCCACTAGCACAGATACGCAGTATTTT. Protein sequence: CASSVGKATSTDTQYF.

This chain links TRBV27 with TRBJ1-4, with D hard to call. The CDR3 consists of 15 residues. Germline V gene sequence: CDR1 MNHEY, CDR2 SMNVEV (reference sequence). V was shortened by 4 bases and J by 7 bases, with 16 bases between the two germline ends. The CDR3 DNA is TGTGCCAGCAGTTCACGTGGCATGGCGGGTGAAAAACTGTTTTTT. Amino acids: CASSSRGMAGEKLFF.

The chain carries TRBV27 and TRBJ2-7; 7 bases are shared with TRBD2. Germline trimming cut 5 bases from V and 5 bases from J; bases unmatched to any gene: 9. The CDR3 length is 14 residues. Germline assignment: CDR1 MNHEY and CDR2 SMNVEV (reference sequence). Here the CDR3 reads CASSGWRESDEQYF. The CDR3 DNA is TGTGCCAGCAGTGGGTGGCGGGAGAGTGACGAGCAGTACTTC.

A remark on this clone: The same CDR3 arises from other DNA sequences in this sample as well. The chain links TRBV5-6 to TRBJ2-7, with TRBD1 identical over 9 bases. The CDR3 has 14 amino acids. Germline V gives CDR1 SGHDT, CDR2 YYEEEE. V shed 4 bases and J 2 bases; nucleotides not matched to a gene: 4. CDR3 amino acids: CASSPGQGAYEQYF. The DNA of the CDR3 is TGTGCCAGCAGCCCGGGACAGGGTGCCTACGAGCAGTACTTC.